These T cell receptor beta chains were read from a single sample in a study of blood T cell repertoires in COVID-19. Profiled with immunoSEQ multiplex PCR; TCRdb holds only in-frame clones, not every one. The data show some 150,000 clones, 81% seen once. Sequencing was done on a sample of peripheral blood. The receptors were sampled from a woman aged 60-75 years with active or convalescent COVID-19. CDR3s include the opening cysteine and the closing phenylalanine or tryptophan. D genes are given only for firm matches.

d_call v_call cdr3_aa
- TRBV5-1 CASSLELGPYTGELFF
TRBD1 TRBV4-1 CASSLRTGTGVRNTEAFF
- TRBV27 CASSYRDGAIYGYTF
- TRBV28 CASSQQGYWNEKLFF
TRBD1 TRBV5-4 CASSSRQGTTDTQYF
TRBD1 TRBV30 CAWSVRGARGTALGNSPLHF
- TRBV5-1 CASSLRGDPNNEQFF
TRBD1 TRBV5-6 CASSLGGQVFSGANVLTF
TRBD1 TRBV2 CASRKDRGPSYEQYF
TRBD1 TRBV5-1 CASSPGGERQPQHF
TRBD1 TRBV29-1 CSVEGQGFTDTQYF
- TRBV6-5 CASSPRGGSAQHF
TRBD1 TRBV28 CASSDRGNQPQHF
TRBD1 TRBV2 CASSEGTGVYNEQFF
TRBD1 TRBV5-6 CASSFGQVIDTQYF
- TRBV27 CASSSRGGRTEAFF
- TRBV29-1 CSVVSGTRNTEAFF
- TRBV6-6 CASSYSSVEQYF
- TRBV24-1 CATSDFEVSEQFF
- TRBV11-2 CASSLASGINIQYF
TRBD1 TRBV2 CASKLSGQGTEAFF
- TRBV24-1 CATSDWGQDTDTQYF
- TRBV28 CASSLMGWEGSDTEAFF
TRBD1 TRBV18 CASSPDGTGRDMNTEAFF
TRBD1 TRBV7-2 CASSAALGQELNEQFF
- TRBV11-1 CASSSGQNEKLFF
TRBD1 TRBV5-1 CASSSTGVVQGETQYF
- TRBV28 CASSPSRDISYEQYF
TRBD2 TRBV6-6 CASSLASGSSYNEQFF
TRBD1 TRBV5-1 CASSFGTGRNTEAFF
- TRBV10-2 CASSYPTDAGTGYTF